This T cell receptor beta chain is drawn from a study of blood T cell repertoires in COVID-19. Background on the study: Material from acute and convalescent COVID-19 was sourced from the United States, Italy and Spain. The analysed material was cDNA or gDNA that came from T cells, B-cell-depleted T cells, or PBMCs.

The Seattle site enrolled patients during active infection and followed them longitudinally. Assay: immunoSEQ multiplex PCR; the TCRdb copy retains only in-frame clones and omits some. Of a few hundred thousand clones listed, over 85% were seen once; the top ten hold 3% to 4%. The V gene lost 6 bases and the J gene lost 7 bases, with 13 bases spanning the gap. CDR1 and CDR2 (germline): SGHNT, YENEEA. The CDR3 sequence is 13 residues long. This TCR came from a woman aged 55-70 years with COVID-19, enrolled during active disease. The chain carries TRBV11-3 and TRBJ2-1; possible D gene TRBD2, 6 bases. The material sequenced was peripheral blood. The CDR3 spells CASSRGSQNEQFF. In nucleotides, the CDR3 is TGTGCCAGCAGTCGGGGGTCTCAAAATGAGCAGTTCTTC.